These T cell receptor beta chains were read from a single sample in a study of CD8 T cells in Susac syndrome. Each CDR3 protein is one row after TCRdb ran MiXCR on the immunoSEQ multiplex PCR reads. Of hundreds of thousands of distinct CDR3 sequences in the sample, 80% to 90% were seen once. Sample: CD8+ T cells from PBMCs. Source of these receptors: a human donor with multiple sclerosis. Both conserved end residues are part of each CDR3. The order of the fields is clone size, J gene, D gene, V gene, CDR3 DNA, CDR3 protein. D genes are given only for firm matches. Clone size appears in some rows only: once, few, many, or a class for an expanded clone.

clone_size: NA
j_call: TRBJ1-5
d_call: NA
v_call: TRBV27
cdr3_nt: TGTGCCAGCAGTGAAGGGACTAGGGGATACCAGCCCCAGCATTTT
cdr3_aa: CASSEGTRGYQPQHF

clone_size: NA
j_call: TRBJ1-1
d_call: NA
v_call: TRBV30
cdr3_nt: TGTGCCGGACAGTCAGTTACTAGAACTTTGAACACTGAAGCTTTCTTT
cdr3_aa: CAGQSVTRTLNTEAFF

clone_size: NA
j_call: TRBJ2-2
d_call: TRBD2
v_call: TRBV28
cdr3_nt: TGTGCCAGCAGTGTGGGGGGACTAGCGGGACCTACCGGGGAGCTGTTTTTT
cdr3_aa: CASSVGGLAGPTGELFF

clone_size: NA
j_call: TRBJ2-7
d_call: NA
v_call: TRBV7-9
cdr3_nt: TGTGCCTCGGGCGCAATACGCTACGAGCAGTACTTC
cdr3_aa: CASGAIRYEQYF

clone_size: NA
j_call: TRBJ2-1
d_call: NA
v_call: TRBV7-9
cdr3_nt: TGTGCCAGCAGCCGGCTAGCCGCCCCTCGCAATGAGCAGTTCTTC
cdr3_aa: CASSRLAAPRNEQFF

clone_size: NA
j_call: TRBJ2-5
d_call: TRBD1
v_call: TRBV7-9
cdr3_nt: TGTGCCAGCAGTCCCTCAGGACAGGATGGGACCCAGTACTTC
cdr3_aa: CASSPSGQDGTQYF

clone_size: NA
j_call: TRBJ2-2
d_call: NA
v_call: TRBV4-1
cdr3_nt: TGCGCCAGCAGCCAAGGTCCGGCGGACACCGGGGAGCTGTTTTTT
cdr3_aa: CASSQGPADTGELFF

clone_size: NA
j_call: TRBJ2-3
d_call: NA
v_call: TRBV10-3
cdr3_nt: TGTGCCATCAGAGTCTACGATACGCAGTATTTT
cdr3_aa: CAIRVYDTQYF

clone_size: NA
j_call: TRBJ2-5
d_call: TRBD2
v_call: TRBV6-5
cdr3_nt: TGTGCCAGCACTTCCTTTGGGGAGGGGGAGACCCAGTACTTC
cdr3_aa: CASTSFGEGETQYF

clone_size: NA
j_call: TRBJ2-1
d_call: NA
v_call: TRBV9
cdr3_nt: TGTGCCAGCAGCGTACAAGGGAGCAATGAGCAGTTCTTC
cdr3_aa: CASSVQGSNEQFF

clone_size: NA
j_call: TRBJ2-5
d_call: NA
v_call: TRBV4-1
cdr3_nt: TGCGCCAGCAGCCAAGCCGGGACACCGAAAGAGACCCAGTACTTC
cdr3_aa: CASSQAGTPKETQYF

clone_size: NA
j_call: TRBJ2-5
d_call: NA
v_call: TRBV2
cdr3_nt: TGTGCCAGCAGTGGGTGGTCAGGGACTTTCCAAGAGACCCAGTACTTC
cdr3_aa: CASSGWSGTFQETQYF

clone_size: NA
j_call: TRBJ2-2
d_call: NA
v_call: TRBV28
cdr3_nt: TGTGCCAGCAGTTTAGGGCACGGGGAGCTGTTTTTT
cdr3_aa: CASSLGHGELFF

clone_size: few
j_call: TRBJ2-1
d_call: NA
v_call: TRBV9
cdr3_nt: TGTGCCAGCAGCCGTGACAGGAGCTTTCACAATGAGCAGTTCTTC
cdr3_aa: CASSRDRSFHNEQFF

clone_size: NA
j_call: TRBJ1-5
d_call: NA
v_call: TRBV28
cdr3_nt: TGTGCCAGCAGTTCCTACAGGGATCAGCCCCAGCATTTT
cdr3_aa: CASSSYRDQPQHF

clone_size: NA
j_call: TRBJ2-1
d_call: NA
v_call: TRBV20-1
cdr3_nt: TGCAGTGCTAGAGGATCTTCTAAATCCTACAATGAGCAGTTCTTC
cdr3_aa: CSARGSSKSYNEQFF

clone_size: NA
j_call: TRBJ2-7
d_call: NA
v_call: TRBV7-9
cdr3_nt: TGTGCCAGCCGTGCGAGCCGGACCTACGAGCAGTACTTC
cdr3_aa: CASRASRTYEQYF

clone_size: NA
j_call: TRBJ2-1
d_call: NA
v_call: TRBV27
cdr3_nt: TGTGCCAGCAGCCTACTAGCTGATAGGGACAATGAGCAGTTCTTC
cdr3_aa: CASSLLADRDNEQFF

clone_size: NA
j_call: TRBJ2-7
d_call: TRBD1
v_call: TRBV10-1
cdr3_nt: TGCGCCAGCCCACAGGGGGCCGGGGAGCAGTACTTC
cdr3_aa: CASPQGAGEQYF

clone_size: NA
j_call: TRBJ1-1
d_call: NA
v_call: TRBV9
cdr3_nt: TGTGCCAGCAGCGTAGAAGGGGGGCCGGGGACTGAAGCTTTCTTT
cdr3_aa: CASSVEGGPGTEAFF

clone_size: NA
j_call: TRBJ2-1
d_call: NA
v_call: TRBV3-1
cdr3_nt: TGTGCCAGCAGCCAAGTTGTTGGGCGGCAGGCCGATGAGCAGTTCTTC
cdr3_aa: CASSQVVGRQADEQFF

clone_size: NA
j_call: TRBJ2-1
d_call: NA
v_call: TRBV28
cdr3_nt: TGTGCCAGCTCAAATACCCATGAGCAGTTCTTC
cdr3_aa: CASSNTHEQFF

clone_size: NA
j_call: TRBJ2-3
d_call: NA
v_call: TRBV7-3
cdr3_nt: TGTGCCAGCAGCCGACCACGGACAGCCCGCGCCCCAGCCCGCACAGATACGCAGTATTTT
cdr3_aa: CASSRPRTARAPARTDTQYF

clone_size: NA
j_call: TRBJ1-1
d_call: NA
v_call: TRBV30
cdr3_nt: TGTGCCTGGAGTGTAAGGACAGCTGAAGCTTTCTTT
cdr3_aa: CAWSVRTAEAFF

clone_size: few
j_call: TRBJ2-7
d_call: NA
v_call: TRBV9
cdr3_nt: TGTGCCAGCAGCGCCCGACTAGACCCCTACGAGCAGTACTTC
cdr3_aa: CASSARLDPYEQYF

clone_size: NA
j_call: TRBJ1-2
d_call: NA
v_call: TRBV19
cdr3_nt: TGTGCCAGTAGTATCCCGGAGGCCCCGAAGGGTGGCTACACCTTC
cdr3_aa: CASSIPEAPKGGYTF

clone_size: NA
j_call: TRBJ1-2
d_call: NA
v_call: TRBV5-1
cdr3_nt: TGCGCCAGCAGCTTAGCAGGCCCAAGCTATGGCTACACCTTC
cdr3_aa: CASSLAGPSYGYTF

clone_size: NA
j_call: TRBJ2-7
d_call: NA
v_call: TRBV19
cdr3_nt: TGTGCCAGTAGTATCGTCGACAGCTACGAGCAGTACTTC
cdr3_aa: CASSIVDSYEQYF

clone_size: once
j_call: TRBJ2-2
d_call: NA
v_call: TRBV11-2
cdr3_nt: TGTGCCAGCAGCTTATCGATAGGGGAGAGGTCCGGCGGGGAGCTGTTTTTT
cdr3_aa: CASSLSIGERSGGELFF

clone_size: NA
j_call: TRBJ2-2
d_call: TRBD2
v_call: TRBV20-1
cdr3_nt: TGCAGTGCCCGCCGATTACTAGCGGGGGACACCGGGGAGCTGTTTTTT
cdr3_aa: CSARRLLAGDTGELFF

clone_size: NA
j_call: TRBJ1-1
d_call: NA
v_call: TRBV5-6
cdr3_nt: TGTGCCAGCAGCTTAAGGAGGGTGAGGTCGGGGGATGAAGCTTTCTTT
cdr3_aa: CASSLRRVRSGDEAFF

clone_size: NA
j_call: TRBJ1-1
d_call: NA
v_call: TRBV27
cdr3_nt: TGTGCCAGCAGACCTTTTGGGGGGCGGAACACTGAAGCTTTCTTT
cdr3_aa: CASRPFGGRNTEAFF

clone_size: NA
j_call: TRBJ2-1
d_call: TRBD2
v_call: TRBV12-5
cdr3_nt: TGTGCTAGTGGAACTCCGGGACTAGCGGGAGAAAAGGAGTTCTTC
cdr3_aa: CASGTPGLAGEKEFF

clone_size: NA
j_call: TRBJ2-1
d_call: TRBD1
v_call: TRBV20-1
cdr3_nt: TGCAGTGCTAGAGATGGGGACAGGGGGACACAAAATGAGCAGTTCTTC
cdr3_aa: CSARDGDRGTQNEQFF

clone_size: NA
j_call: TRBJ1-2
d_call: NA
v_call: TRBV5-1
cdr3_nt: TGCGCCAGCAGCCCGCCGTCCTATGGCTACACCTTC
cdr3_aa: CASSPPSYGYTF

clone_size: NA
j_call: TRBJ2-3
d_call: TRBD2
v_call: TRBV27
cdr3_nt: TGTGCCAGCAGTTTACCCGGGAGGAGGACAGATACGCAGTATTTT
cdr3_aa: CASSLPGRRTDTQYF

clone_size: NA
j_call: TRBJ1-1
d_call: NA
v_call: TRBV19
cdr3_nt: TGTGCCAGTAGTCTTCGAAGGGGGGGGAGGTTCGACACTGAAGCTTTCTTT
cdr3_aa: CASSLRRGGRFDTEAFF

clone_size: NA
j_call: TRBJ2-7
d_call: TRBD2
v_call: TRBV2
cdr3_nt: TGTGCCAGAGGGGCGAGCGGGAGGGGATACGAGCAGTACTTC
cdr3_aa: CARGASGRGYEQYF

clone_size: few
j_call: TRBJ2-3
d_call: NA
v_call: TRBV20-1
cdr3_nt: TGCAGTGCTAGATCGTACAGAGACACAGATACGCAGTATTTT
cdr3_aa: CSARSYRDTDTQYF

clone_size: NA
j_call: TRBJ1-2
d_call: NA
v_call: TRBV24-1
cdr3_nt: TGTGCCACCAGTGAGGACAGCTATGGCTACACCTTC
cdr3_aa: CATSEDSYGYTF

clone_size: NA
j_call: TRBJ2-2
d_call: NA
v_call: TRBV30
cdr3_nt: TGTGCCTGGTCCCTAAGTCGGTTATCCGGGGAGCTGTTTTTT
cdr3_aa: CAWSLSRLSGELFF

clone_size: few
j_call: TRBJ2-1
d_call: TRBD2
v_call: TRBV28
cdr3_nt: TGTGCCAGCAGTCTGCTAGCGGGGAATTACAATGAGCAGTTCTTC
cdr3_aa: CASSLLAGNYNEQFF

clone_size: NA
j_call: TRBJ2-5
d_call: TRBD1
v_call: TRBV7-9
cdr3_nt: TGTGCCAGCAGCCTTCCCACGCGGACAGGTCGAGTGGAGACCCAGTACTTC
cdr3_aa: CASSLPTRTGRVETQYF

clone_size: NA
j_call: TRBJ2-7
d_call: TRBD2
v_call: TRBV27
cdr3_nt: TGTGCCAGCAGTGTCACCTTAGCGGGAGGGCCGGGGGAGCAGTACTTC
cdr3_aa: CASSVTLAGGPGEQYF

clone_size: NA
j_call: TRBJ2-4
d_call: TRBD1
v_call: TRBV7-9
cdr3_nt: TGTGCCAGCAGCCCGGGACAGGGAAACATTCAGTACTTC
cdr3_aa: CASSPGQGNIQYF

clone_size: once
j_call: TRBJ1-3
d_call: NA
v_call: TRBV28
cdr3_nt: TGTGCCAGCACCCGTCTGCAGGGAGAAGGGACTGGAAACACCATATATTTT
cdr3_aa: CASTRLQGEGTGNTIYF

clone_size: NA
j_call: TRBJ2-5
d_call: NA
v_call: TRBV27
cdr3_nt: TGTGCCAGCCTCCCTAGGGGGGCTACCTTAGAGACCCAGTACTTC
cdr3_aa: CASLPRGATLETQYF

clone_size: NA
j_call: TRBJ2-1
d_call: NA
v_call: TRBV12-3/TRBV12-4
cdr3_nt: TGTGCCAGCGTCGATAGTCCCTCCTACAATGAGCAGTTCTTC
cdr3_aa: CASVDSPSYNEQFF